This TCR beta chain was found in a study of cytomegalovirus exposure and HLA in healthy donors. General study findings and limits: V- and J-gene trimming in TCR beta was tied to a missense DCLRE1C variant by an analysis performed later.

Trimming left V 4 bases short and J 2 bases short, with 12 bases between. The V gene's germline CDR1 is MNHNS and CDR2 SASEGT. This CDR3 has 14 residues. Comment on this clone: Its antigen is currently unknown.

A multiplex PCR was run with 60 Vbeta primers and 13 Jbeta primers. Libraries were prepared by immunoSEQ multiplex PCR; TCRdb keeps only in-frame clonotypes and omits some of them. The table lists approximately 150,000 clones, 80% of them singletons. The chain recombines TRBV6-1 with TRBJ2-7, with D possibly TRBD2 on 5 matching bases. The TCR was taken from a young man in good health and CMV-seropositive. The source material was PBMCs. CDR3 DNA sequence: TGTGCCAGCAGTGGACGGACTGCTACCTACGAGCAGTACTTC. Its translation: CASSGRTATYEQYF.